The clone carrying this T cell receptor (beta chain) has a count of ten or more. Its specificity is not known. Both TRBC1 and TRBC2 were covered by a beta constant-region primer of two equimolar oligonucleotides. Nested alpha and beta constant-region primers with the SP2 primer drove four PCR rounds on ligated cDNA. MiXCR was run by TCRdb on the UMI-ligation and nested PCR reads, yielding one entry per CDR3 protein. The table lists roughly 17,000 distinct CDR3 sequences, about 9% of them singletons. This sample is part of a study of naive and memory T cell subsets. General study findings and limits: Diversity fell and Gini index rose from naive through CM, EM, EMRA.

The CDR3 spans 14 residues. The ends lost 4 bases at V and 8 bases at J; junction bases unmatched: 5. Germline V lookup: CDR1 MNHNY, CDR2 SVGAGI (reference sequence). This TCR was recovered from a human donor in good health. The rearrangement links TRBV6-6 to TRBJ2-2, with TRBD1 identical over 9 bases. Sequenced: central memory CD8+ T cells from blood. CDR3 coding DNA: TGTGCCAGCAGTTTCCGGGACAGGGTTGGGGAGCTGTTTTTT. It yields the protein CASSFRDRVGELFF.